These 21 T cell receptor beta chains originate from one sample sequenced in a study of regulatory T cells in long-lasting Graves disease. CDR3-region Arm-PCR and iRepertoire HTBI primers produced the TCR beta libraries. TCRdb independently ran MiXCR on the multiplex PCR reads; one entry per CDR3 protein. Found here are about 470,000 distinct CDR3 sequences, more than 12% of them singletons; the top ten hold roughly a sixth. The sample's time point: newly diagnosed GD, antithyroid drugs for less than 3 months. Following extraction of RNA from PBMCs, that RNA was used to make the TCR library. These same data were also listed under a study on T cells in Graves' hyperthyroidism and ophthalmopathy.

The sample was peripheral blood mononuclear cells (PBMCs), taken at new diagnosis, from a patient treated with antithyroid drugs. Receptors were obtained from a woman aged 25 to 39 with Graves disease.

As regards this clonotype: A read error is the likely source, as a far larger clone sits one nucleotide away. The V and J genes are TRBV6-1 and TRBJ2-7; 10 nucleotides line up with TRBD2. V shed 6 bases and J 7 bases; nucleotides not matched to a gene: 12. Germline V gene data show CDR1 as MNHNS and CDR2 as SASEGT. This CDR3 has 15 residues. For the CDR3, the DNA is TGTGCCAGCAGCCAGGGACTAGCGCAGAACAATGAGCAGTACTTC. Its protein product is CASSQGLAQNNEQYF.

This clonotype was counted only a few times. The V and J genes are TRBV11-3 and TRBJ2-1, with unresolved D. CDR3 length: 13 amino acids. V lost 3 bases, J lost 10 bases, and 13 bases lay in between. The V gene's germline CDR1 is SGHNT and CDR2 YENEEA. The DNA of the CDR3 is TGTGCCAGCAGCTTTCACCCCGCGGAGGAGCAGTTCTTC. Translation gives CASSFHPAEEQFF. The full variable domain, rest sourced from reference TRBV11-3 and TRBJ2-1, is EAGVVQSPRYKIIEKKQPVAFWCNPISGHNTLYWYLQNLGQGPELLIRYENEEAVDDSQLPKDRFSAERLKGVDSTLKIQPAELGDSAVYLCASSFHPAEEQFFGPGTRLTVL.

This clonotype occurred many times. For the CDR3, the DNA is TGTGCCAGCAGCGGGGCCGACTATTCTAACTATGGCTACACCTTC. The encoded protein is CASSGADYSNYGYTF. V is TRBV2 and J is TRBJ1-2; D is perhaps TRBD1 (5 bases). The V gene lost 6 bases and the J gene lost 0 bases, with 14 bases spanning the gap. CDR1 is SNHLY, CDR2 FYNNEI, per germline. The CDR3 consists of 15 residues. Based on the CDR3 plus reference TRBV2 and TRBJ1-2, the full variable domain is EPEVTQTPSHQVTQMGQEVILRCVPISNHLYFYWYRQILGQKVEFLVSFYNNEISEKSEIFDDQFSVERPDGSNFTLKIRSTKLEDSAMYFCASSGADYSNYGYTFGSGTRLTVV.

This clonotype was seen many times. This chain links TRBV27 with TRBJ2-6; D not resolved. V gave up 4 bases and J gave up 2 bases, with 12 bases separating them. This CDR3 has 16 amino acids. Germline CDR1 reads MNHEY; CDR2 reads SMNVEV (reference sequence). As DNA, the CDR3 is TGTGCCAGCAGTTCGAGGACGACGACTGGGGCCAACGTCCTGACTTTC. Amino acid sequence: CASSSRTTTGANVLTF. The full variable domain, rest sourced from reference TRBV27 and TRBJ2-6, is EAQVTQNPRYLITVTGKKLTVTCSQNMNHEYMSWYRQDPGLGLRQIYYSMNVEVTDKGDVPEGYKVSRKEKRNFPLILESPSPNQTSLYFCASSSRTTTGANVLTFGAGSRLTVL.

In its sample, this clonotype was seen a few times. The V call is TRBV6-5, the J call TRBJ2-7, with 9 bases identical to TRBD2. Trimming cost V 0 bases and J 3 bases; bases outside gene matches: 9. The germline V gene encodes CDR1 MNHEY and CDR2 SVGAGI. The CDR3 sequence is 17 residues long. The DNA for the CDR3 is TGTGCCAGCAGTTACTCCGGGCTAGCGGGAAGGGGCTACGAGCAGTACTTC. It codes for CASSYSGLAGRGYEQYF.

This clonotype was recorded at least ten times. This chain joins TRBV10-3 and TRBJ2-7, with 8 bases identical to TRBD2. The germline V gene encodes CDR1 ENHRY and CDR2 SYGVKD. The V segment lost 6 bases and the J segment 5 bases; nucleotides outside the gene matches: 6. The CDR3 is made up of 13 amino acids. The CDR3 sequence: CAIRGGLVDEQYF. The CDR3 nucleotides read TGTGCCATCAGGGGGGGACTAGTGGACGAGCAGTACTTC.

In DNA, the CDR3 is TGTGCCAGCAGCGCCCCCGTGGTGGGCACCATATATTTT. Its translation is CASSAPVVGTIYF. The chain has TRBV9 and TRBJ1-3; D unresolved. Germline CDR1 reads SGDLS; CDR2 reads YYNGEE. The CDR3 has 13 amino acids. V lost 3 bases and J 9 bases, leaving 13 bases between the germline ends.

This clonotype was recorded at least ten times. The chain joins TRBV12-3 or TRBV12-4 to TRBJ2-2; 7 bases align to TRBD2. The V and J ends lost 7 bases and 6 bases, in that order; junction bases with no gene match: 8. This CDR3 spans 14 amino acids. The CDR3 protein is CASTTGTISGELFF. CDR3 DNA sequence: TGTGCCAGCACCACTGGGACTATCTCCGGGGAGCTGTTTTTT.

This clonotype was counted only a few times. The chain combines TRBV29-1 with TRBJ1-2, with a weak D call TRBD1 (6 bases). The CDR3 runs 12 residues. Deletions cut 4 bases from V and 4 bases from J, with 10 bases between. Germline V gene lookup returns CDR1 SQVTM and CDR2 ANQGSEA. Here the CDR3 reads CSVGTGLYGYTF. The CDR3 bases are TGCAGCGTTGGAACAGGGCTCTATGGCTACACCTTC.

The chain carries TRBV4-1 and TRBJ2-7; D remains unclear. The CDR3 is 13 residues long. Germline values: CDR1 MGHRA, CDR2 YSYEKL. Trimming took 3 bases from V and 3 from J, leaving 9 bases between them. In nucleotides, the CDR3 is TGCGCCAGCAGCCAGGGCCACGGCTACGAGCAGTACTTC. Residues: CASSQGHGYEQYF.

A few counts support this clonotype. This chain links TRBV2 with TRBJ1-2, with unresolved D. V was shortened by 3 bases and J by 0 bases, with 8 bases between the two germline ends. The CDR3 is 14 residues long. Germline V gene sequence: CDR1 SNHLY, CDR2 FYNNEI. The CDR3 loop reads CASSDSEANYGYTF. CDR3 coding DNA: TGTGCCAGCAGTGATTCAGAAGCTAACTATGGCTACACCTTC.

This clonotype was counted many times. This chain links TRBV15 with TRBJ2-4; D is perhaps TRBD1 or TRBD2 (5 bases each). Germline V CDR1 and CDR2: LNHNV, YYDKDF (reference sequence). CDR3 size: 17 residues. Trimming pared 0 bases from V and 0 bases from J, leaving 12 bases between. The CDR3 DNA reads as TGTGCCACCAGCAGAGATTTGGGGGAACTAGCCAAAAACATTCAGTACTTC. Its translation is CATSRDLGELAKNIQYF.

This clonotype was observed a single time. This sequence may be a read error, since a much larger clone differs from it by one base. The CDR3 nucleotides read TGTGCCATCAGTGAGTGGGGGTCCGAGCAGTACTTC. This sequence encodes CAISEWGSEQYF. The rearrangement uses TRBV10-3 and TRBJ2-7; D possibly matches TRBD1 or TRBD2 (5 bases each). CDR1 ENHRY and CDR2 SYGVKD come from the germline V gene. V was cut by 1 base and J by 6 bases, with 7 bases left in between. The CDR3 is 12 amino acids.

The CDR3 reads CSVEAPGTSYGYTF. The DNA for the CDR3 is TGCAGCGTTGAGGCGCCAGGGACCTCCTATGGCTACACCTTC. The V gene is TRBV29-1, the J gene TRBJ1-2, with a weak D call TRBD1 (5 bases). Trimming took 3 bases from V and 4 from J, leaving 15 bases between them. From germline, CDR1 is SQVTM and CDR2 ANQGSEA. This CDR3 has 14 amino acids.

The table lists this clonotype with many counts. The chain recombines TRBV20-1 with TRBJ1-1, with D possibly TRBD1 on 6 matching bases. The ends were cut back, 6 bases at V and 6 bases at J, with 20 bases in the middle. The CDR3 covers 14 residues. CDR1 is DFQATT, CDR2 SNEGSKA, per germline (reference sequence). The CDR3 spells CSAEEQGIRPEAFF. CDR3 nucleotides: TGCAGTGCCGAAGAACAGGGTATCCGGCCTGAAGCTTTCTTT.

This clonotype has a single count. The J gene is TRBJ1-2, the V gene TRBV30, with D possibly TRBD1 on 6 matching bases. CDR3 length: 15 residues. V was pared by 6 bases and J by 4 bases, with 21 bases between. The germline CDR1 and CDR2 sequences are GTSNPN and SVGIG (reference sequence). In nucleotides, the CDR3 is TGTGCCTGTGGGACAACTACAGGGAAAATCTATGGCTACACCTTC. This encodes CACGTTTGKIYGYTF.

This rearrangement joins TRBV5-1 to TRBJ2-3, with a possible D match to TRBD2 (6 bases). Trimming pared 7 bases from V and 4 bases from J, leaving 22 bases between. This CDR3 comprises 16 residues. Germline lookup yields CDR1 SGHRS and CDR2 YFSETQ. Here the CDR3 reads CASYSGRREESDTQYF. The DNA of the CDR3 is TGCGCCAGCTACTCCGGTCGGAGGGAGGAATCAGATACGCAGTATTTT.

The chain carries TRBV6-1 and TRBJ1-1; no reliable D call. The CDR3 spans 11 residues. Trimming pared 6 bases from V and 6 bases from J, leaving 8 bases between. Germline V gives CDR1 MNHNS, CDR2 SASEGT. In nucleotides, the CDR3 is TGTGCCAGCAGCCACGGGGCTGAAGCTTTCTTT. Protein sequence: CASSHGAEAFF.

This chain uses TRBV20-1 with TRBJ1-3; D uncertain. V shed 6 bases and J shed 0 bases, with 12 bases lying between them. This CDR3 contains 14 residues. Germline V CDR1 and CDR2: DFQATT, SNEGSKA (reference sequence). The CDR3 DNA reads TGCAGTGCAAGTCTTCCCATCTCTGGAAACACCATATATTTT. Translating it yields CSASLPISGNTIYF.

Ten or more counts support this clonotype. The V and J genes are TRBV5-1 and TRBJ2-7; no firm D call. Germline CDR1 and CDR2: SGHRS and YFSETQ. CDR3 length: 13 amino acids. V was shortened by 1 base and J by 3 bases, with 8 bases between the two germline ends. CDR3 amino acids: CASSLLGDYEQYF. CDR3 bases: TGCGCCAGCAGCTTGTTGGGTGACTACGAGCAGTACTTC.

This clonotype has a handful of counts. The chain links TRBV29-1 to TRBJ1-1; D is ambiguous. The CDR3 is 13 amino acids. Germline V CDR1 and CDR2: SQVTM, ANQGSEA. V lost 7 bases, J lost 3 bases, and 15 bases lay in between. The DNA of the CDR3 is TGCAGCGCTCGCCTAGACGGGGACACTGAAGCTTTCTTT. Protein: CSARLDGDTEAFF.